This TCR beta chain was documented in a study of blood T cells in healthy people across ages. The wider study: Template switching retrieved approximately one barcoded beta molecule for each two T cells.

Findings and limits, study-wide: Unknown donor CMV status possibly confounded expanded clonotype changes.

This clonotype was detected a few times. Its antigen is still unknown. A second PCR, run for about 7 to 12 cycles, used a sample-barcoded 5' primer plus a J-beta primer mix. Every cDNA was tagged by a template-switch adaptor with 12 random nucleotides. Via MiXCR, TCRdb re-called the 5' RACE reads, giving one row per CDR3 protein. Seen here are 1.5 million to 1.8 million distinct CDR3 sequences, approximately 42% observed once, and the top ten hold about 4.1%. Per the germline V gene, CDR1 is DFQATT and CDR2 is SNEGSKA (reference sequence). CDR3 length: 12 amino acids. V lost 4 bases and J 8 bases, leaving 13 bases between the germline ends.

The genes are TRBV20-1 and TRBJ2-3; D call uncertain. This receptor was obtained from a woman under 30 in good health. Sequencing used blood. As DNA, the CDR3 is TGCAGTGCTAACCCCGGAGAATGTACGCAGTATTTT. It yields the protein CSANPGECTQYF.